The rows below give T cell receptor beta chains drawn from one sample of a study of blood T cell repertoires in COVID-19. The assay was immunoSEQ multiplex PCR, and TCRdb's table has in-frame clones only and misses some. The sample consists of about 35,000 clones, 80% to 90% of them appearing once. Source material: peripheral blood. These receptors were obtained from a man aged 55 to 69 in a cohort sampled during active COVID-19. CDR3s include the opening cysteine and the closing phenylalanine or tryptophan. Each record gives: J gene, V gene, clone size, D gene, CDR3 DNA, CDR3 protein. D genes are given only for firm matches. Clone size appears in some rows only: once, few, many, or a class for an expanded clone.

TRBJ2-1 | TRBV19 | NA | TRBD2 | TGTGCCAGTAGTCAGGCTAGCGGGATAAATGAGCAGTTCTTC | CASSQASGINEQFF
TRBJ2-7 | TRBV28 | NA | NA | TGTGCCAGCAGTTCCGGGGATCTGCTCGAGCAGTACTTC | CASSSGDLLEQYF
TRBJ2-5 | TRBV20-1 | NA | NA | TGCAGTGCTACGAGCGGGGAGACCCAGTACTTC | CSATSGETQYF
TRBJ1-5 | TRBV28 | NA | TRBD1 | TGTGCCAGCGGTTGTGGACAGGTCCTCAATCAGCCCCAGCATTTT | CASGCGQVLNQPQHF
TRBJ2-1 | TRBV10-2 | NA | TRBD2 | TGCGCCAGCAGATTTCCGGGACTAGCGGGGATTAACAATGAGCAGTTCTTC | CASRFPGLAGINNEQFF
TRBJ1-4 | TRBV6-5 | NA | NA | TGTGCCAGCATACCAGGGCGGGGTGAAAAACTGTTTTTT | CASIPGRGEKLFF
TRBJ1-1 | TRBV10-3 | NA | TRBD1 | TGTGCCATCAGATCCGGGACAGGGGATACCGAAGCTTTCTTT | CAIRSGTGDTEAFF
TRBJ2-5 | TRBV25-1 | few | NA | TGTGCCAGCAGTGAATATATAGGCGGGGAGACCCAGTACTTC | CASSEYIGGETQYF
TRBJ1-5 | TRBV28 | NA | NA | TGTGCCAGCAGGTTGGACAGTTACAATCAGCCCCAGCATTTT | CASRLDSYNQPQHF
TRBJ2-1 | TRBV29-1 | NA | TRBD2 | TGCAGCGTTGAAGGATATCTAGCGGGAGTGGGAGAGAATGAGCAGTTCTTC | CSVEGYLAGVGENEQFF
TRBJ2-3 | TRBV28 | few | NA | TGTGCCAGCAGTACCACGGCAGGGATTACAGATACGCAGTATTTT | CASSTTAGITDTQYF
TRBJ2-1 | TRBV5-1 | NA | TRBD2 | TGCGCCAGCAGCCCAGCGGGGAATGAGCAGTTCTTC | CASSPAGNEQFF
TRBJ1-5 | TRBV19 | NA | NA | TGTGCCAGCGATGGACAGTATAGCAATCAGCCCCAGCATTTT | CASDGQYSNQPQHF
TRBJ2-7 | TRBV6-2/TRBV6-3 | NA | TRBD2 | TGTGCCAGCAGTTACTCGAGCGGGGGACGGTACGAGCAGTACTTC | CASSYSSGGRYEQYF
TRBJ1-1 | TRBV6-2/TRBV6-3 | NA | NA | TGTGCCAGCAGTTACACTTCAGGGTTCAGGAACACTGAAGCTTTCTTT | CASSYTSGFRNTEAFF
TRBJ2-2 | TRBV7-6 | NA | NA | TGTGCCAGCAGCCCCCTGTCCTCCGGGGAGCTGTTTTTT | CASSPLSSGELFF
TRBJ2-7 | TRBV6-5 | NA | NA | TGTGCCTGCTGCCAAGCTGACGGGGACGAGCAGTACTTC | CACCQADGDEQYF
TRBJ2-1 | TRBV7-2 | once | TRBD1 | TGTGCCAGCAGCGTTTACAGGGGGCTTTACAATGAGCAGTTCTTC | CASSVYRGLYNEQFF
TRBJ1-2 | TRBV7-2 | NA | NA | TGTGCCAGCAGCTTAGCAGGTCAGGGGCCACAAAAGGGTGGCTACACCTTC | CASSLAGQGPQKGGYTF
TRBJ2-7 | TRBV7-2 | NA | NA | TGTGCCAGCAGCTTAAGACTAGGCTACGAGCAGTACTTC | CASSLRLGYEQYF
TRBJ2-7 | TRBV9 | NA | TRBD2 | TGTGCCAGCAGCGGGGGACTAGCGGGAGACGAGCAGTACTTC | CASSGGLAGDEQYF
TRBJ1-4 | TRBV30 | NA | NA | TGTGCCTGGAGTGTCGGTTCAGGGGAAAAACTGTTTTTT | CAWSVGSGEKLFF
TRBJ2-7 | TRBV4-1 | few | NA | TGCGCCAGCAGCCAAGAGGGAAGAGGGTCCTACGAGCAGTACTTC | CASSQEGRGSYEQYF
TRBJ1-3 | TRBV5-4 | once | NA | TGTGCCAGCAGCTTGGGTGACAGGTCCTCTGGAAACACCATATATTTT | CASSLGDRSSGNTIYF
TRBJ1-3 | TRBV9 | NA | NA | TGTGCCAGCAGCGTCGAACACCACTCTGGAAACACCATATATTTT | CASSVEHHSGNTIYF
TRBJ1-1 | TRBV5-1 | NA | TRBD1 | TGCGCCAGCAGCTTGGACAGGGGGCAAACTGAAGCTTTCTTT | CASSLDRGQTEAFF
TRBJ2-1 | TRBV7-9 | NA | TRBD1 | TGTGCCAGCAGCTTAGTGGGACAGAACAATGAGCAGTTCTTC | CASSLVGQNNEQFF
TRBJ1-2 | TRBV30 | NA | NA | TGTGCCTGGAGCCATCGGAGATCTTTTGATGGCTACACCTTC | CAWSHRRSFDGYTF
TRBJ1-2 | TRBV27 | NA | NA | TGTGCCAGCAGAAGCGGCACCTTC | CASRSGTF
TRBJ2-7 | TRBV10-3 | once | TRBD1 | TGTGCCATCAGTGAGTCGGACAGGGCGTACTACGAGCAGTACTTC | CAISESDRAYYEQYF
TRBJ2-7 | TRBV24-1 | NA | TRBD2 | TGTGCCACCAGTGCCCTAAGTACGGGAGGAACCTACGAGCAGTACTTC | CATSALSTGGTYEQYF
TRBJ2-7 | TRBV7-9 | NA | TRBD1 | TGTGCCAGCAGCTTCCTCCGGGACAGGGGTGGCGAGCAGTACTTC | CASSFLRDRGGEQYF
TRBJ1-4 | TRBV5-1 | NA | NA | TGCGCCAGCAGCTTGGTCGGGGGAAATGAAAAACTGTTTTTT | CASSLVGGNEKLFF
TRBJ1-4 | TRBV5-1 | once | NA | TGCGCCAGCAGCTTGGGAGTTGCAACTAATGAAAAACTGTTTTTT | CASSLGVATNEKLFF
TRBJ2-1 | TRBV5-1 | NA | NA | TGCGCCAGCAGACCAAGCGGGCAACTCTACAATGAGCAGTTCTTC | CASRPSGQLYNEQFF